Presented here are 31 T cell receptor beta chains from one specimen sequenced in a study of CD8+ T cells in alopecia areata. Extracted RNA was reverse transcribed into cDNA, the sequencing template. Using immunoSEQ multiplex PCR, the repertoire was profiled, and TCRdb retains in-frame clones only, with some absent. Found here are under 200,000 clones, 55% to 75% of them singletons; the top ten hold over 12%. Treatment denoted: oral pan-JAK inhibitor, 5-10 mg twice daily. Specimen: CD4+ T cells sorted from blood, collected at week 24, from a patient treated with tofacitinib. All receptors derive from a human donor with alopecia areata.

The V and J genes are TRBV6-6 and TRBJ2-5, with D possibly being TRBD1 or TRBD2 (5 bases each). Germline values: CDR1 MNHNY, CDR2 SVGAGI (reference sequence). The CDR3 consists of 14 residues. Trimming took 7 bases from V and 4 from J, leaving 16 bases between them. CDR3 region: CASKRGQVVETQYF. CDR3 coding DNA: TGTGCCAGCAAGAGGGGCCAAGTCGTAGAGACCCAGTACTTC.

This chain links TRBV6-6 with TRBJ2-6; D gene uncertain. The germline V gene has CDR1 MNHNY and CDR2 SVGAGI (reference sequence). This CDR3 contains 12 residues. V was pared by 7 bases and J by 1 base, with 2 bases between. The CDR3 bases are TGTGCCAGCACTTCTGGGGCCAACGTCCTGACTTTC. Protein: CASTSGANVLTF.

The chain links TRBV18 to TRBJ2-5; D not resolved. Per germline, CDR1 KGHSH and CDR2 LQKENI. V was shortened by 6 bases and J by 4 bases, with 9 bases between the two germline ends. The CDR3 is made up of 12 amino acids. This CDR3 is CASSSTRETQYF. CDR3 sequence (DNA): TGTGCCAGCTCGTCCACACGAGAGACCCAGTACTTC. Full variable domain (rest looked up from reference TRBV18 and TRBJ2-5): NAGVMQNPRHLVRRRGQEARLRCSPMKGHSHVYWYRQLPEEGLKFMVYLQKENIIDESGMPKERFSAEFPKEGPSILRIQQVVRGDSAAYFCASSSTRETQYFGPGTRLLVL.

The J gene is TRBJ2-5, the V gene TRBV12-5; possibly TRBD1 for D (5 bases). Germline V lookup: CDR1 LGHNT, CDR2 FRNRAP. The CDR3 loop spans 15 amino acids. The V gene lost 0 bases and the J gene lost 4 bases, with 12 bases spanning the gap. CDR3 in DNA: TGTGCTAGTGGTTTGGTAACCCAGGGAAGAGAGACCCAGTACTTC. Protein: CASGLVTQGRETQYF.

This clone has more than one count but fewer than ten. This chain connects TRBV20-1 to TRBJ2-5; D remains ambiguous. V was pared by 0 bases and J by 5 bases, with 4 bases between. The germline gives CDR1 DFQATT, CDR2 SNEGSKA (reference sequence). The CDR3 has 11 residues. The CDR3 DNA reads as TGCAGTGCTAGAGATTGGGAGACCCAGTACTTC. Amino acid sequence: CSARDWETQYF.

The chain joins TRBV6-5 to TRBJ2-2, with 12 bases aligning to TRBD2. Trimming at V came to 11 bases and at J to 0 bases, leaving 4 bases not matched to a gene. This CDR3 has 15 amino acids. Germline V CDR1 and CDR2: MNHEY, SVGAGI. This chain's CDR3 is CAATSGGSNTGELFF. The CDR3 DNA follows: TGTGCCGCGACTAGCGGGGGTTCGAACACCGGGGAGCTGTTTTTT.

The chain has TRBV11-1 and TRBJ1-1, with no clear D. Trimming cost V 2 bases and J 2 bases, with 9 bases left between them. The germline CDR1 and CDR2 sequences are SGHAT and FQDESV (reference sequence). CDR3 length: 14 amino acids. The CDR3 DNA follows: TGTGCCAGCAGCTTACAGGCGATCAACACTGAAGCTTTCTTT. Translation gives CASSLQAINTEAFF.

The gene calls are TRBV29-1 and TRBJ2-2; D gene uncertain. V was shortened by 5 bases and J by 1 base, with 11 bases between the two germline ends. The CDR3 is 14 amino acids. The germline V gene encodes CDR1 SQVTM and CDR2 ANQGSEA. Here the CDR3 DNA reads TGCAGCGTTTTGGCGCAATTGAACACCGGGGAGCTGTTTTTT. This translates into CSVLAQLNTGELFF.

This clone was observed a few times. CDR3 DNA sequence: TGTGCCAGTACCGGGAGGGAGGCTACGCAGTATTTT. This encodes CASTGREATQYF. The chain couples TRBV19 to TRBJ2-3; TRBD2 aligns across 8 bases. This CDR3 is built from 12 residues. V was clipped by 7 bases and J by 8 bases; unmatched bases: 5. Germline lookup yields CDR1 LNHDA and CDR2 SQIVND (reference sequence).

This chain connects TRBV6-1 to TRBJ2-1; D is possibly TRBD2 (5 bases). CDR1 and CDR2 from the germline V gene are MNHNS and SASEGT. The CDR3 loop spans 14 amino acids. Trimming took 6 bases from V and 1 from J, leaving 10 bases between them. In nucleotides, the CDR3 is TGTGCCAGCAGCGTACTAGGGTCCTACAATGAGCAGTTCTTC. It encodes CASSVLGSYNEQFF.

This clone was detected a few times. CDR3 sequence (DNA): TGTGCCAGTAGTATATGGGGCAGTTACAATGAGCAGTTCTTC. It codes for CASSIWGSYNEQFF. The V gene is TRBV19, the J gene TRBJ2-1; D may be TRBD1 (5 bases). This CDR3 spans 14 amino acids. Trimming cost V 2 bases and J 4 bases, with 9 bases left between them. Germline V gene sequence: CDR1 LNHDA, CDR2 SQIVND (reference sequence).

The chain links TRBV25-1 to TRBJ2-6; D unclear. Trimming took off 6 bases at V and 2 bases at J, with 11 bases between the two ends. This CDR3 is built from 15 residues. CDR1 and CDR2 from the germline V gene are MGHDK and SYGVNS. CDR3 loop: CASSRVDTGANVLTF. The CDR3 DNA is TGTGCCAGCAGCCGTGTGGATACTGGGGCCAACGTCCTGACTTTC.

This chain connects TRBV5-1 to TRBJ2-7; a weak D match, TRBD1 (7 bases). The CDR3 has 14 residues. V lost 3 bases to trimming and J lost 1 base, with 11 bases between them. Germline-derived CDR1 and CDR2 are SGHRS and YFSETQ. In DNA form, the CDR3 reads TGCGCCAGCAGCTCTGCGGGACAGTCCTACGAGCAGTACTTC. Protein sequence: CASSSAGQSYEQYF.

This clone occurred once. V and J are TRBV5-6 and TRBJ2-5; D tentatively fits TRBD1 or TRBD2 (5 bases each). Germline V gene sequence: CDR1 SGHDT, CDR2 YYEEEE. With 4 bases removed from V and 7 bases from J, the gap between germline ends came to 11 bases. The CDR3 is made up of 12 amino acids. The chain's CDR3 is CASSTTGGTQYF. DNA for the CDR3: TGTGCCAGCAGCACAACAGGAGGGACCCAGTACTTC.

V is TRBV30 and J is TRBJ2-6; unclear D gene. This CDR3 region has 13 residues. Germline V gives CDR1 GTSNPN, CDR2 SVGIG (reference sequence). V was trimmed by 4 bases and J by 0 bases, leaving 4 bases between them. In DNA form, the CDR3 reads TGTGCCTGGAAACACTCTGGGGCCAACGTCCTGACTTTC. Translation: CAWKHSGANVLTF.

The chain carries TRBV29-1 and TRBJ1-1; no firm D call. The germline gives CDR1 SQVTM, CDR2 ANQGSEA. The CDR3 is 12 residues long. With 4 bases removed from V and 4 bases from J, the gap between germline ends came to 10 bases. The CDR3 DNA reads as TGCAGCGTTGGAGGGTTTGTCACTGAAGCTTTCTTT. Translation gives CSVGGFVTEAFF.

The chain uses TRBV29-1 and TRBJ1-2, with TRBD1 identical over 7 bases. The V and J ends lost 6 bases and 7 bases, in that order; junction bases with no gene match: 11. The CDR3 totals 13 residues. Germline V gives CDR1 SQVTM, CDR2 ANQGSEA. DNA for the CDR3: TGCAGCGTGGACAGGCCCCTTAGCGGTGGCTACACCTTC. Amino acid sequence: CSVDRPLSGGYTF.

J is TRBJ2-3 and V is TRBV30; D not certain. V lost 2 bases and J 6 bases, leaving 15 bases between the germline ends. This CDR3 comprises 14 residues. Germline assignment: CDR1 GTSNPN and CDR2 SVGIG (reference sequence). The CDR3 DNA reads as TGTGCCTGGAGTAGGGTGTGGACCAGCGATACGCAGTATTTT. Protein: CAWSRVWTSDTQYF.

At least ten counts were recorded for this clone. The chain links TRBV6-6 to TRBJ2-1, with TRBD1 identical over 12 bases. The CDR3 runs 15 residues. The J segment lost 9 bases and the V segment lost 0 bases, leaving 3 bases of the junction unmatched. CDR1 is MNHNY and CDR2 is SVGAGI in the germline V gene (reference sequence). DNA for the CDR3: TGTGCCAGCAGTTACTCGGGACAGGGGGCGAGTGAGCAGTTCTTC. This codes for CASSYSGQGASEQFF.

The chain couples TRBV10-3 to TRBJ1-3, with unresolved D. CDR3 size: 12 residues. Germline V gene sequence: CDR1 ENHRY, CDR2 SYGVKD. Trimming removed 10 bases at V and 0 bases at J, with 7 bases between. CDR3 bases: TGTGCCAGCCAGGCCTCTGGAAACACCATATATTTT. Translated, it gives CASQASGNTIYF.

V usage is TRBV7-2 and J usage is TRBJ1-1, with D uncertain. The V end was cut by 3 bases, the J end by 3 bases, with 5 bases between. This CDR3 contains 12 residues. Germline CDR1 SGHTA, CDR2 FQGNSA. DNA for the CDR3: TGTGCCAGCAGCTTTGCGGACACTGAAGCTTTCTTT. This codes for CASSFADTEAFF.

The chain has TRBV7-2 and TRBJ1-6, with 7 bases fitting TRBD1. V lost 4 bases and J lost 10; bases outside the gene matches: 7. CDR1 SGHTA and CDR2 FQGNSA come from the germline V gene. The CDR3 length is 14 residues. Here the CDR3 reads CASSSRQGGSPLHF. In nucleotides, the CDR3 is TGTGCCAGCAGCTCCCGACAGGGTGGATCACCCCTCCACTTT.

Note on this clone: The same CDR3 arises from other DNA sequences in this sample as well. This chain joins TRBV30 and TRBJ2-5; unclear D gene. With 0 bases removed from V and 2 bases from J, the gap between germline ends came to 1 base. This CDR3 contains 11 residues. Germline-derived CDR1 and CDR2 are GTSNPN and SVGIG (reference sequence). The CDR3 nucleotides are TGTGCCTGGAGTGTACAAGAGACCCAGTACTTC. Encoded protein: CAWSVQETQYF.

This clone was observed a few times. The chain recombines TRBV30 with TRBJ1-6; 8 bases map to TRBD1. V dropped 2 bases and J dropped 7; count of bases not matched to a gene: 10. CDR3 length: 16 amino acids. CDR1 and CDR2 (germline): GTSNPN, SVGIG (reference sequence). CDR3 in amino acids: CAWSRSRTGLNSPLHF. The DNA of the CDR3 is TGTGCCTGGAGTAGATCGAGGACAGGGCTAAATTCACCCCTCCACTTT.

This clone appeared a few times. The chain recombines TRBV9 with TRBJ2-7; TRBD2 matches at 7 bases. Germline lookup yields CDR1 SGDLS and CDR2 YYNGEE. Trimming at V came to 4 bases and at J to 3 bases, leaving 7 bases not matched to a gene. The CDR3 extends over 14 amino acids. CDR3 in amino acids: CASSLNPSGYEQYF. The CDR3 region has the DNA TGTGCCAGCAGCCTAAACCCTAGCGGCTACGAGCAGTACTTC.

The rearrangement uses TRBV18 and TRBJ2-5; 8 bases align to TRBD1. Germline V gene sequence: CDR1 KGHSH, CDR2 LQKENI. The CDR3 extends over 17 amino acids. After removal of 4 bases from V and 4 bases from J, the junction contained 14 bases not matched to a gene. Written as DNA, the CDR3 is TGTGCCAGCTCACTTAACGCCCGGACAGGGATCGGAGAGACCCAGTACTTC. It yields the protein CASSLNARTGIGETQYF.

This clone was counted a few times. V usage is TRBV4-1 and J usage is TRBJ2-1, with 11 nucleotides matching TRBD1. The CDR3 spans 16 residues. With 1 base clipped from V and 7 bases from J, the junction kept 6 bases outside the gene matches. Per the germline V gene, CDR1 is MGHRA and CDR2 is YSYEKL. The CDR3 reads CASSQAGQGGWNEQFF. In DNA form, the CDR3 reads TGCGCCAGCAGCCAAGCGGGACAGGGGGGTTGGAATGAGCAGTTCTTC.

This chain uses TRBV27 with TRBJ1-2; 10 positions match TRBD1. V shed 5 bases, J shed 3 bases, and the junction held 9 bases outside the gene matches. Germline V gives CDR1 MNHEY, CDR2 SMNVEV (reference sequence). This CDR3 has 16 residues. CDR3 coding DNA: TGTGCCAGCAGTCGTACCGACAGGGGGCGTCACTATGGCTACACCTTC. Translation gives CASSRTDRGRHYGYTF.

The chain links TRBV2 to TRBJ2-1, with D perhaps assigned TRBD1 or TRBD2 (5 bases each). The CDR3 has 13 residues. Per the germline V gene, CDR1 is SNHLY and CDR2 is FYNNEI. The V end was cut by 8 bases, the J end by 5 bases, with 13 bases between. DNA of the CDR3: TGTGCCAGCGGGACGCTACTCGACAATGAGCAGTTCTTC. It codes for CASGTLLDNEQFF.

The rearrangement links TRBV30 to TRBJ2-7; 8 positions agree with TRBD1. The V segment lost 7 bases and the J segment 2 bases; nucleotides outside the gene matches: 4. The CDR3 is 12 residues long. Germline-derived CDR1 and CDR2 are GTSNPN and SVGIG (reference sequence). The chain's CDR3 is CAYRTGPYEQYF. In DNA form, the CDR3 reads TGTGCCTACAGGACAGGGCCCTACGAGCAGTACTTC.

The chain carries TRBV30 and TRBJ1-5; the match to TRBD1 covers 8 bases. CDR3 length equals 15 residues. Germline V gives CDR1 GTSNPN, CDR2 SVGIG (reference sequence). Trimming took 1 base from V and 6 from J; bases not matched to a gene: 8. This chain's CDR3 is CAWSGTGGVGQPQHF. CDR3 DNA: TGTGCCTGGAGTGGAACAGGGGGTGTAGGTCAGCCCCAGCATTTT.